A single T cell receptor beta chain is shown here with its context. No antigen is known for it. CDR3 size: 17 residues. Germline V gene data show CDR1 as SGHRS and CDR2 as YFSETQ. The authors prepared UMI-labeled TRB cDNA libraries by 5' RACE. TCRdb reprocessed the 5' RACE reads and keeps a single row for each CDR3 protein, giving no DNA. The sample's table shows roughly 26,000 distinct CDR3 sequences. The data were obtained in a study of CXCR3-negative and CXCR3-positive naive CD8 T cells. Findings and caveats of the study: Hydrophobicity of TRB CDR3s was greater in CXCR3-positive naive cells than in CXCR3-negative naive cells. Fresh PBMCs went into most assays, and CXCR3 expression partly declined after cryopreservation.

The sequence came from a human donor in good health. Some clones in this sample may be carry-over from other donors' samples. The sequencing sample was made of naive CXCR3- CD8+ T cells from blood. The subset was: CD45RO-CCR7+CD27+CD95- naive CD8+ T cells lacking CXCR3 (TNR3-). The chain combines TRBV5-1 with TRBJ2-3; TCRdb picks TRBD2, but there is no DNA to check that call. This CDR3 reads CASSSAGLAGAADTQYF.